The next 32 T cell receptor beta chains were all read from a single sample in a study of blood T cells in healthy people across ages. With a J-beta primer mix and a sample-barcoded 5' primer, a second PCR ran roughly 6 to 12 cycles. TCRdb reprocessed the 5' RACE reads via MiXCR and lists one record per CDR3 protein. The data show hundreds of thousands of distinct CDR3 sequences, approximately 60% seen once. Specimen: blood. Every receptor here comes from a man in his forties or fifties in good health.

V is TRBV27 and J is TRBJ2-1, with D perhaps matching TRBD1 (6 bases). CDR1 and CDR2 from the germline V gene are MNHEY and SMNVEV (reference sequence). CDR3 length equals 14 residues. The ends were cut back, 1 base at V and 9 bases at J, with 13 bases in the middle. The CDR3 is CASSLFSGAGEQFF. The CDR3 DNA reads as TGTGCCAGCAGTTTATTTTCAGGGGCGGGTGAGCAGTTCTTC.

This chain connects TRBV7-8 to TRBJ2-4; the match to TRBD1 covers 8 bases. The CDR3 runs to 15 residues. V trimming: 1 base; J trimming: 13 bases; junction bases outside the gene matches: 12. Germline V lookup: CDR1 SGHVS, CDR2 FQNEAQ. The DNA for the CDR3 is TGTGCCAGCAGCTTAGTATCAGGGGGCCTGAATGAGCAGTACTTC. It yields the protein CASSLVSGGLNEQYF. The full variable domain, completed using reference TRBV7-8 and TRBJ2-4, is GAGVSQSPRYKVAKRGQDVALRCDPISGHVSLFWYQQALGQGPEFLTYFQNEAQLDKSGLPSDRFFAERPEGSVSTLKIQRTQQEDSAVYLCASSLVSGGLNEQYFGAGTRLSVL.

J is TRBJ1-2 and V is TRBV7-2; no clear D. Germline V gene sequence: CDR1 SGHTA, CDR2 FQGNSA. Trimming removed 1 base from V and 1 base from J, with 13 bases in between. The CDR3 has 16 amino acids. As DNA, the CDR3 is TGTGCCAGCAGCTTAGATCTCGGGCGGGGTAACTATGGCTACACCTTC. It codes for CASSLDLGRGNYGYTF.

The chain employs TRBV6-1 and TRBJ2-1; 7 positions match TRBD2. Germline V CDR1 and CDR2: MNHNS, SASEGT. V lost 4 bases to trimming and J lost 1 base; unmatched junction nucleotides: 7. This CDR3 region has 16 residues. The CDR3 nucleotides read TGTGCCAGCAGTGCACGCACTAGCGTGTCCTACAATGAGCAGTTCTTC. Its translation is CASSARTSVSYNEQFF.

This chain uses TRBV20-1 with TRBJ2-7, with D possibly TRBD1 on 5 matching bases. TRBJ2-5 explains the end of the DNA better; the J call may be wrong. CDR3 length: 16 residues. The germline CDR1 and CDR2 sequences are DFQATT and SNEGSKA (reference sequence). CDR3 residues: CSATTTVVFELATQYF. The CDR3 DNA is TGCAGTGCTACAACGACAGTGGTGTTTGAGTTGGCGACCCAGTACTTC.

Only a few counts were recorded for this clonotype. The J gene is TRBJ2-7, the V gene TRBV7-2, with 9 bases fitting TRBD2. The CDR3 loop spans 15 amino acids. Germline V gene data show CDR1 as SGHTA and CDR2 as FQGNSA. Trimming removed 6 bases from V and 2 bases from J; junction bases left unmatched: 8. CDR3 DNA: TGTGCCAGCAGTGGAGGGGCTAGCGGGGCCTACGAGCAGTACTTC. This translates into CASSGGASGAYEQYF.

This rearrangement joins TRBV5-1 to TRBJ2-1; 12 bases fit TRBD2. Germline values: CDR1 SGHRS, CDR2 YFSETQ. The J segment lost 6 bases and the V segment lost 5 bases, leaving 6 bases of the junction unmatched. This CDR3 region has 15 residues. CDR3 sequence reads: CASRVATSGGNEQFF. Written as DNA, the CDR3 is TGCGCCAGCAGGGTAGCGACTAGCGGGGGCAATGAGCAGTTCTTC.

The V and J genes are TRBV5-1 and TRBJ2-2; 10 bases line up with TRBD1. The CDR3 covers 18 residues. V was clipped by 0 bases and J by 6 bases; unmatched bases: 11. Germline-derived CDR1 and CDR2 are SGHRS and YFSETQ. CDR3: CASSLATGGATIAGELFF. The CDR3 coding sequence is TGCGCCAGCAGCTTGGCGACAGGGGGCGCAACTATCGCCGGGGAGCTGTTTTTT.

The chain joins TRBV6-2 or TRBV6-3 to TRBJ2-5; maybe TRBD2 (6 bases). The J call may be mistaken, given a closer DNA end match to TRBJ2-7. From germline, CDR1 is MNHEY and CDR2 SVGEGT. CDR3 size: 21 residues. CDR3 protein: CASSYPSIRTRRGSLLDEQYF. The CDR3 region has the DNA TGTGCCAGCAGTTACCCATCAATAAGAACTAGGAGGGGCTCTTTGCTCGACGAGCAGTACTTC.

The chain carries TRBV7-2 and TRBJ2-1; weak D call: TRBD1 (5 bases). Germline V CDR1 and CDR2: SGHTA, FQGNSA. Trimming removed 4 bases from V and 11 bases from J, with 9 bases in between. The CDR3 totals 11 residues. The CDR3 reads CASSSTAKQFF. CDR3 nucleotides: TGTGCCAGCAGCTCGACAGCGAAGCAGTTCTTC. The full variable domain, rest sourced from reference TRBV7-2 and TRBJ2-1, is GAGVSQSPSNKVTEKGKDVELRCDPISGHTALYWYRQSLGQGLEFLIYFQGNSAPDKSGLPSDRFSAERTGGSVSTLTIQRTQQEDSAVYLCASSSTAKQFFGPGTRLTVL.

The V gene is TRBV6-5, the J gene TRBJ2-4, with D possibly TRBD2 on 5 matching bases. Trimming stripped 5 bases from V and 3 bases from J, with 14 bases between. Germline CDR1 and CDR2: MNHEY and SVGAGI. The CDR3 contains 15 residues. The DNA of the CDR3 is TGTGCCAGCAGTCGGACTGGGAATGTCAAAAACATTCAGTACTTC. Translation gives CASSRTGNVKNIQYF.

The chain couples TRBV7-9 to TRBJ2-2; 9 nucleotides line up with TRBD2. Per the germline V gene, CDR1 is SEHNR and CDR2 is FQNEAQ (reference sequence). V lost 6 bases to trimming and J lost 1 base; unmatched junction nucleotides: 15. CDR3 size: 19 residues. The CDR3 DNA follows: TGTGCCAGCAGGACACCTTTGGGGGTGACTAGCGGGAACACCGGGGAGCTGTTTTTT. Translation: CASRTPLGVTSGNTGELFF.

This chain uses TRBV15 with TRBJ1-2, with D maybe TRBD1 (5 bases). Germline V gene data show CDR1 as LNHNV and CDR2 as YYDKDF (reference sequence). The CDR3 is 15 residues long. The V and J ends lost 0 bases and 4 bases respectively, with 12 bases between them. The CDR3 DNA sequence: TGTGCCACCAGCAGAGATACTGGGACCGGCTATGGCTACACCTTC. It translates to CATSRDTGTGYGYTF.

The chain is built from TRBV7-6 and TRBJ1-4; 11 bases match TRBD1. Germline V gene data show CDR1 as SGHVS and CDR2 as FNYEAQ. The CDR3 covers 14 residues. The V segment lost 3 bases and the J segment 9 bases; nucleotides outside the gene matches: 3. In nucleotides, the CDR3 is TGTGCCAGCAGCTTGGGGACAGGGGGACAAAAACTGTTTTTT. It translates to CASSLGTGGQKLFF.

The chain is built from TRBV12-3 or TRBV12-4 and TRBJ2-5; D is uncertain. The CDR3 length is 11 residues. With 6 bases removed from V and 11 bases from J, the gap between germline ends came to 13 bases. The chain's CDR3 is CASSKTAVQYF. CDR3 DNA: TGTGCCAGCAGCAAAACAGCTGTTCAGTACTTC.

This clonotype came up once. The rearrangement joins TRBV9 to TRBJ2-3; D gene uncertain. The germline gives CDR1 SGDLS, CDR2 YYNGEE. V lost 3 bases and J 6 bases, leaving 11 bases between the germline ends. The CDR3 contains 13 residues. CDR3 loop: CASSGPNGDTQYF. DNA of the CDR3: TGTGCCAGCAGCGGACCAAACGGGGATACGCAGTATTTT.

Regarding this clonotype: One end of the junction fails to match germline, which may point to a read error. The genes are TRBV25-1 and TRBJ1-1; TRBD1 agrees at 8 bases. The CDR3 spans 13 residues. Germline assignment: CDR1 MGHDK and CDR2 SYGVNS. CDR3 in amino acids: CASRDRVNTEAFF. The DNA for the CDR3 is TGTGCCAGCAGGGACAGGGTGAATACTGAAGCTTTCTTT. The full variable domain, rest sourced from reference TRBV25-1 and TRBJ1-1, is EADIYQTPRYLVIGTGKKITLECSQTMGHDKMYWYQQDPGMELHLIHYSYGVNSTEKGDLSSESTVSRIRTEHFPLTLESARPSHTSQYLCASRDRVNTEAFFGQGTRLTVV.

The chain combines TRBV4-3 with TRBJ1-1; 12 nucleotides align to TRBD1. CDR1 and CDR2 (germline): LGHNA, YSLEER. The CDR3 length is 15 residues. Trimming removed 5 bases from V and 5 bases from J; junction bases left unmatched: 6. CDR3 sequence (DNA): TGCGCCAGCAGCAAGGGGACAGGGGGCTTTACTGAAGCTTTCTTT. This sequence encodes CASSKGTGGFTEAFF.

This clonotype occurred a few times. The CDR3 coding sequence is TGCAGCGTTTCTACTAGCGGCGGTTCCTACGAGCAGTACTTC. As protein: CSVSTSGGSYEQYF. This chain uses TRBV29-1 with TRBJ2-7; the match to TRBD2 covers 8 bases. Trimming at V came to 5 bases and at J to 1 base, leaving 7 bases not matched to a gene. The germline gives CDR1 SQVTM, CDR2 ANQGSEA. CDR3 length: 14 residues.

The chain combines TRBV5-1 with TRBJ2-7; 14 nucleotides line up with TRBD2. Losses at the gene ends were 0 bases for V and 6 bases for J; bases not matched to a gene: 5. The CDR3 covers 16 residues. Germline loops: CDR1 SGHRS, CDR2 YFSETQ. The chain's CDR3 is CASSLGGLAGDREQYF. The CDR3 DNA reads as TGCGCCAGCAGCTTGGGGGGACTAGCGGGAGATCGCGAGCAGTACTTC.

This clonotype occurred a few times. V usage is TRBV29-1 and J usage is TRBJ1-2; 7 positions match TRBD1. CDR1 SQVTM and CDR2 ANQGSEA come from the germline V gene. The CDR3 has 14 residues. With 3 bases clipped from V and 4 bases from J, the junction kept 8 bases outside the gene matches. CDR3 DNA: TGCAGCGTTGATGACAGGGTTAGCGGCTATGGCTACACCTTC. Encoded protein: CSVDDRVSGYGYTF.

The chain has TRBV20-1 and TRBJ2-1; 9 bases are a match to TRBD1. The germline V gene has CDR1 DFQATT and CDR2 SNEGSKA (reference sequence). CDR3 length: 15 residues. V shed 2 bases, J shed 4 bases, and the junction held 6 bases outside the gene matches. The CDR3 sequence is CSARKGQGMYNEQFF. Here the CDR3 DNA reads TGCAGTGCTAGAAAAGGACAGGGGATGTACAATGAGCAGTTCTTC.

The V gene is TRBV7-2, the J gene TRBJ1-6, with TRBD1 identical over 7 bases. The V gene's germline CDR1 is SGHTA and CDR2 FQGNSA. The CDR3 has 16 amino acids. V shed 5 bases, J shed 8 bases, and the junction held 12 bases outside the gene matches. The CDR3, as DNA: TGTGCCAGCAGCCCGGGAGGGACAGTAGGTGATTCACCCCTCCACTTT. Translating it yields CASSPGGTVGDSPLHF.

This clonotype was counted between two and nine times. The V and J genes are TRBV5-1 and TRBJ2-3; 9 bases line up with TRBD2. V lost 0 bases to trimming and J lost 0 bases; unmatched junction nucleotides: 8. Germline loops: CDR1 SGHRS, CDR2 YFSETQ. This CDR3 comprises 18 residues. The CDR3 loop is CASSLALAGAYSTDTQYF. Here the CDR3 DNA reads TGCGCCAGCAGCTTGGCCTTAGCGGGGGCCTATAGCACAGATACGCAGTATTTT.

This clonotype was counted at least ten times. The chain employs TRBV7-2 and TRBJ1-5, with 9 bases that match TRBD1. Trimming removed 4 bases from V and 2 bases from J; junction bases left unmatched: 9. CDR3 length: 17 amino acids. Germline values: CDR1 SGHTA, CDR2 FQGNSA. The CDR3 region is CASSSSTDRGGNQPQHF. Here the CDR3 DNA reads TGTGCCAGCAGCTCATCAACTGACAGGGGGGGCAATCAGCCCCAGCATTTT. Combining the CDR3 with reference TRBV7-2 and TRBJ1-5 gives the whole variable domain GAGVSQSPSNKVTEKGKDVELRCDPISGHTALYWYRQSLGQGLEFLIYFQGNSAPDKSGLPSDRFSAERTGGSVSTLTIQRTQQEDSAVYLCASSSSTDRGGNQPQHFGDGTRLSIL.

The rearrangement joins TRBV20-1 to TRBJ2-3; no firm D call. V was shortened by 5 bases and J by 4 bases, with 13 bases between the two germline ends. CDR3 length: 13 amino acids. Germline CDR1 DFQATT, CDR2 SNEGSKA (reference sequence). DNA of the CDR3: TGCAGTGCTCCTCTCTCCGGGCCAGATACGCAGTATTTT. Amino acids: CSAPLSGPDTQYF.

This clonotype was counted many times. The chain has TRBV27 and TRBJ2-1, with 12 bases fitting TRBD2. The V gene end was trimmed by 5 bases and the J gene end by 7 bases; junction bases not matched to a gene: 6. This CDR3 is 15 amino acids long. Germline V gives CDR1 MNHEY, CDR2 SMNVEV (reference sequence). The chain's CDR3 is CASSLTSGSPNEQFF. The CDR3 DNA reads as TGTGCCAGCAGTCTGACTAGCGGGAGCCCAAATGAGCAGTTCTTC.

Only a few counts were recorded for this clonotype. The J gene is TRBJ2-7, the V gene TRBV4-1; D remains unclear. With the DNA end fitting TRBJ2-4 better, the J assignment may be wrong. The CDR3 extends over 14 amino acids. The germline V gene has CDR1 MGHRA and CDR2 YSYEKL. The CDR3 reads CASSQGSGIDIQYF. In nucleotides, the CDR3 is TGCGCCAGCAGCCAAGGGTCAGGCATTGACATTCAGTACTTC.

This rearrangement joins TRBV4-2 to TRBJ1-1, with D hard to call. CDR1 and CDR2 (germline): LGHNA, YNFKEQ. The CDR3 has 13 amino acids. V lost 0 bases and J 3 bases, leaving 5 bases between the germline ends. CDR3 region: CASSQDSDTEAFF. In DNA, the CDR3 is TGTGCCAGCAGCCAAGATTCGGACACTGAAGCTTTCTTT.

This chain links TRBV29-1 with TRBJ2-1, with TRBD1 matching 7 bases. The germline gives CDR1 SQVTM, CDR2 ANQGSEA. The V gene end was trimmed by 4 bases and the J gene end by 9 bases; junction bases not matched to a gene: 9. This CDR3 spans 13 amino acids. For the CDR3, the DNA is TGCAGCGTTGCCCAACAGGGGCCGGCTGAGCAGTTCTTC. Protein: CSVAQQGPAEQFF.

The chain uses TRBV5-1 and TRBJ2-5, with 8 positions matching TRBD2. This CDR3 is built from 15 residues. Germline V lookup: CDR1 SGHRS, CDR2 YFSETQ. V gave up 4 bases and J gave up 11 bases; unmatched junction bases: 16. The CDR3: CASSPVGGGGNEQYF. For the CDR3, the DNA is TGCGCCAGCAGCCCGGTCGGGGGGGGAGGGAATGAGCAGTACTTC.

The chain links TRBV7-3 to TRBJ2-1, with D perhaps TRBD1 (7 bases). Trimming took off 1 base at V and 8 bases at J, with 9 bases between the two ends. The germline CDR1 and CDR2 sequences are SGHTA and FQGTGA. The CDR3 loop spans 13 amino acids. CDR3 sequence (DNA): TGTGCCAGCAGCTTAAGCAGGGGGGATGAGCAGTTCTTC. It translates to CASSLSRGDEQFF.